This T cell receptor beta chain stems from a study of regulatory T cells in long-lasting Graves disease (dated by TCRdb to the early 2020s). Describing the broader study: Newly diagnosed Graves' disease patients had taken antithyroid drugs for less than 3 months. A total of 33 samples underwent TCR sequencing, from about 13 patients with persistent Graves' disease and approximately 20 patients with newly diagnosed Graves' disease. This study used TCR sequencing and RNA sequencing of peripheral blood to compare persistent Graves' disease patients against newly diagnosed Graves' disease patients. The study took place in China and was registered as a clinical trial. Beyond this particular receptor, the publication reports: Peripheral blood alone was examined, since thyroid tissue, which constituted the primary lesion, could not be accessed. Persistent Graves' disease patients showed lower TCR Shannon entropy and fewer highly expanded clones than newly diagnosed patients, suggesting clonal expansion. As a limitation, the authors acknowledged that the small sample size may reduce accuracy. TRBV28, TRBJ1-2 and TRBJ2-5 were preferentially used in persistent disease, while TRBV20-1 and TRBJ2-1 were favored in newly diagnosed disease. A larger number of public clonotypes was shared among persistent patients (2,741) than among newly diagnosed patients (around 880). Sequencing and analysis were limited to the TCR beta chain.

Counted from cysteine to phenylalanine, this CDR3 has 16 amino acids. Only CDR3 DNA is held: 48 bases, read in frame from base 1. Relative to germline, V is 5 bases shorter and J is 7 bases shorter, with 23 bases between their ends. Reading the germline V gene (reference sequence) gives CDR1 DFQATT and CDR2 SNEGSKA. Receptor amplification or capture employed multiplex PCR. Sequencing was carried out with an Illumina HiSeq 4000. To build TCR beta libraries, CDR3 regions were amplified by Arm-PCR using iRepertoire HTBI primers. Before sequencing, the PCR products went through gel purification. The published analysis was carried out like this. Gene usage analysis of CDR3 amino acid clonotypes used the approximately 62 TRBV and approximately 13 TRBJ segments found across samples. Filtered high-quality paired reads were merged into contigs using COPE and FqMerger. BLAST was used to align contigs to IMGT TRBV, TRBD and TRBJ reference genes, with CDR3 defined following IMGT. Clonotypes above 0.1% frequency were classified as highly expanded clones. Shannon entropy was used to measure repertoire diversity, and the Gini coefficient was used to measure V-J evenness. Clonotypes shared by more than one individual were considered public. TCRdb reworked the public reads: Q25 trimming with fastp, MiXCR clone assembly, productive beta chains retained. Each entry merges the rows of one CDR3 protein and shows their most common DNA and genes. In this record, the V and J calls reflect TCRdb's handling and not the investigators' own analysis. In all, the sample holds about 540,000 distinct CDR3 sequences, and roughly 12% of those were seen once. The ten largest clones represent under 10% of the sample.

The time point label, as the study defines it: newly diagnosed GD, antithyroid drugs for less than 3 months. For both TCR sequencing and RNA sequencing, RNA was extracted from PBMCs in TRIzol. The diagnosis of Graves' disease followed American Thyroid Association guidelines. Patients were recruited from an endocrinology department in Xi'an, China. From each patient, roughly 9 milliliters of peripheral blood was collected into an EDTA anticoagulant tube. Ficoll Paque Plus density gradient separation was used to isolate PBMCs, and no further T cell sorting was performed. An Agilent 2100 Bioanalyzer and agarose gel were used to check RNA quality, and a NanoDrop 2000 was used to measure RNA concentration. This clonotype was found a few times. Its antigen has not been determined. No much larger clone is present one base from it, and per-base qualities are unavailable. This same sample was also part of a study on T cells in Graves' hyperthyroidism and ophthalmopathy. As the second publication notes: Stable Graves' hyperthyroidism was defined as no progression to ophthalmopathy during 18 months of follow-up. The hyperthyroidism patients were between 18 and 65 years old and newly diagnosed, with a disease duration of less than 2 months. Patients with uncontrolled infections, other autoimmune diseases, pregnancy or lactation were excluded. Diagnoses relied on clinical symptoms, serum thyroxine and TRAb, thyroid ultrasound and orbital computed tomography. The first round of RT-PCR for the TCR CDR3 was performed with the HTBI primer set and the Qiagen OneStep RT-PCR kit. Most expanded thyroid clonotypes (frequency above 0.001) were also detected in blood, a finding suggesting that blood repertoires may reflect thyroid immune responses. In cross-validation, a model built on a 13 V-J signature told ophthalmopathy apart from stable hyperthyroidism with under 90% sensitivity and roughly 82% specificity, and in testing the same model reached 80%/75%. In validation, the model predicted progression to ophthalmopathy with 60% to 71% sensitivity and roughly 75% specificity, a median of about 6.7 months before onset. To identify distinguishing TCR V-J signatures, a discovery cohort of around 100 patients was used, comprising 40 to 45 with Graves' ophthalmopathy and around 57 with stable Graves' hyperthyroidism. An independent validation cohort of under 20 hyperthyroidism patients and over 15 patients who later progressed to ophthalmopathy tested prospective prediction of ophthalmopathy. The 75 to 100 discovery patients were divided at random into training and test sets in a 7:3 ratio. The study also compared thyroid tissue and blood T-cell repertoires from 6 or 7 Graves' hyperthyroidism patients. Once sampling was done, hyperthyroidism patients were given methimazole at a starting dose of 30 mg daily, whereas ophthalmopathy patients were given high-dose intravenous methylprednisolone. The libraries were constructed in a second round of multiplex PCR and then size-selected and purified. Paired-end sequencing of the libraries was performed with 100 bp reads on an Illumina HiSeq2000. SOAPnuke was used to process the raw data, removing reads that contained adapters or uncalled bases, had a mean Phred below 15, or lacked an exact match to the constant primer or identifier. COPE v1.2.5 was used to merge the high-quality paired reads, and each unique nucleotide sequence was defined as a clonotype. Clonotypes were aligned to IMGT TRBV, TRBD and TRBJ reference segments using MiTCR v1.1. The analysis was restricted to V-J combinations with a frequency above 0.0001, which together covered around 99% of the repertoires. The TCS score was defined as the ratio of F50 (clonal expansion) to E x V (chaos), calculated using BLOSUM62-based TCRdist between CDR3 peptides within each V-J. Welch's t-statistics and random forest reduced 500 to 550 V-J features to roughly 13, which were used in a naive Bayes classifier (R e1071). No statistical method was used to set the sample size in advance, and investigators knew the group allocation. According to the paper, TCR Vbeta CDR3 sequencing was carried out on about 140 peripheral blood samples, which came from fewer than 50 ophthalmopathy, 75 or so hyperthyroidism and about 17 progressor patients.

The sequenced sample was peripheral blood mononuclear cells (PBMCs), obtained at new diagnosis, from a patient treated with antithyroid drugs. The origin of this receptor is a man aged 30 to 39 with Graves disease. Donor details come from another sample of the same person, matched by shared clones. Recombination connected TRBV20-1 to TRBJ1-4, with a weak D call of TRBD1 (6 bases match). Here is the DNA: TGCAGTGCTCCCCAGACGGGGGGGCTGGACCGTGAAAAACTGTTTTTT. It codes for CSAPQTGGLDREKLFF.